This section outlines one T cell receptor beta chain sequence together with its context. Its target is not known. Other DNA variants within this sample encode the same CDR3. With 0 bases removed from V and 9 bases from J, the gap between germline ends came to 13 bases. Germline-derived CDR1 and CDR2 are SGDLS and YYNGEE. This CDR3 is 14 amino acids long. The data belong to a study of beta chain features in type 1 diabetes. A CD45RO/CCR7/CD25/CD127/CD95/CD27 panel sorted naive, central memory, regulatory and stem cell-like memory CD4+ cells. Study conclusions and caveats: For cells with high TCR expression, cDNA sequencing could yield over-representation. Across all four CD4+ subsets, people with type 1 diabetes showed modestly shorter TCRB CDR3s. PCR might show a preference for shorter templates, equally across patients and controls.

The whole isolated RNA underwent reverse transcription, so sequencing captured expressed TCRB transcripts. Around 3.9 million reads per sample were averaged for naive, central memory and regulatory samples. Generated by immunoSEQ multiplex PCR, the TCRdb table keeps only in-frame clones and is missing some. The sample includes some 640,000 clones, over 11% of them seen just once. Sequencing input: naive CD4+ T cells from blood. The receptor was derived from a man aged 18-30 years with type 1 diabetes. The gene calls are TRBV9 and TRBJ2-1, with D maybe TRBD2 (6 bases). DNA of the CDR3: TGTGCCAGCAGCGTAGCGGGTGGGCGGGGTGAGCAGTTCTTC. Its translation: CASSVAGGRGEQFF.